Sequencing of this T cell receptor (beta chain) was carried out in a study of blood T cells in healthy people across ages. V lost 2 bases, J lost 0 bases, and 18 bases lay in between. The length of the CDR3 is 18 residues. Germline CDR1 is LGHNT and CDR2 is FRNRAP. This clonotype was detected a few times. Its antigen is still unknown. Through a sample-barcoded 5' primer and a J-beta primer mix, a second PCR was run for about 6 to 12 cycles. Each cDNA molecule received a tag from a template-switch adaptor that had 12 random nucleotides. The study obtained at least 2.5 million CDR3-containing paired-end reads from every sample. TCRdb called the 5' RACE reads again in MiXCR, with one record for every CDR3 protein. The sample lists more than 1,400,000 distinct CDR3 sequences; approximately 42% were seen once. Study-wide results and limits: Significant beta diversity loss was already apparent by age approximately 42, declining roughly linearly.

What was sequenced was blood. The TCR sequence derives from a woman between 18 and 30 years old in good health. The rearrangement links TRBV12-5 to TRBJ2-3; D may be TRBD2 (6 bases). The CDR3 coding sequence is TGTGCTAGTGGTTTGACTGATCTGACTGGGGGGAGCACAGATACGCAGTATTTT. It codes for CASGLTDLTGGSTDTQYF.